Each of the 20 T cell receptor beta chains below was sequenced from the same sample in a study of T cells after yellow fever vaccination (dated by TCRdb to 2018 to 2020). The treatment or condition label corresponds to: live attenuated yellow fever vaccine strain. To prepare the library, 5' RACE was applied. The sequencing machine was an Illumina HiSeq 2500. TCRdb reanalyzed the raw reads on its own, using fastp at Q25 for trimming and MiXCR for clone calling, and kept in-frame beta chains. Each entry is one CDR3 protein sequence, shown with its most common DNA and genes. The sample yields about 160,000 distinct CDR3 sequences; around 7.3% were counted once. The top ten constitute roughly 2.5% of the sample. This sample comprised CD4+ T cells sorted from PBMCs, obtained 4 to 5 days after the first yellow fever vaccination. These receptors all come from a man in his late teens or twenties who received the YFV17D yellow fever vaccine.

This clonotype was seen a handful of times. The genes are TRBV20-1 and TRBJ2-1, with TRBD2 matching over 11 bases. Germline V gene data show CDR1 as DFQATT and CDR2 as SNEGSKA (reference sequence). With 3 bases clipped from V and 4 bases from J, the junction kept 8 bases outside the gene matches. The CDR3 totals 16 residues. The CDR3 protein is CSASGLAGGNYNEQFF. Here the CDR3 DNA reads TGCAGTGCTAGTGGGTTAGCGGGGGGGAATTACAATGAGCAGTTCTTC.

This clonotype was counted a few times. CDR3 sequence reads: CASSLNDRSTDTQYF. Written as DNA, the CDR3 is TGTGCCAGCTCGCTAAACGACAGAAGCACAGATACGCAGTATTTT. The chain has TRBV18 and TRBJ2-3; D may be TRBD1 (5 bases). Germline CDR1 reads KGHSH; CDR2 reads LQKENI. Trimming stripped 6 bases from V and 0 bases from J, with 13 bases between. The CDR3 loop spans 15 amino acids.

Only a few counts were recorded for this clonotype. J is TRBJ1-1 and V is TRBV6-5, with 10 nucleotides matching TRBD1. Germline V CDR1 and CDR2: MNHEY, SVGAGI. J was trimmed by 1 base and V by 8 bases; bases with no gene match: 1. This CDR3 is built from 13 residues. The chain's CDR3 is CASRDRGNTEAFF. As DNA, the CDR3 is TGTGCCAGCCGGGACAGGGGGAACACTGAAGCTTTCTTT.

This clonotype was observed many times. V usage is TRBV6-2 or TRBV6-3 and J usage is TRBJ2-3, with D unclear. The V gene's germline CDR1 is MNHEY and CDR2 SVGEGT. Deletions cut 8 bases from V and 1 base from J, with 7 bases between. This CDR3 has 12 residues. CDR3 in amino acids: CASFSGTDTQYF. The CDR3 nucleotides read TGTGCCAGCTTTTCGGGCACAGATACGCAGTATTTT.

This chain connects TRBV29-1 to TRBJ2-4; possibly TRBD1 for D (6 bases). V lost 5 bases and J 3 bases, leaving 11 bases between the germline ends. The CDR3 has 13 amino acids. The V gene's germline CDR1 is SQVTM and CDR2 ANQGSEA. The CDR3 region has the DNA TGCAGCGTTACCCCAGGGGTCAAAAACATTCAGTACTTC. It specifies CSVTPGVKNIQYF.

At least ten counts were recorded for this clonotype. This rearrangement joins TRBV18 to TRBJ1-2; D is unresolved. The CDR3 is 15 residues long. Germline CDR1 is KGHSH and CDR2 is LQKENI. V lost 0 bases and J 4 bases, leaving 12 bases between the germline ends. CDR3 sequence: CASSPPLGSGYGYTF. CDR3 DNA: TGTGCCAGCTCACCACCTCTGGGGAGCGGCTATGGCTACACCTTC. Using reference TRBV18 and TRBJ1-2 for the parts outside the CDR3, the full variable domain is NAGVMQNPRHLVRRRGQEARLRCSPMKGHSHVYWYRQLPEEGLKFMVYLQKENIIDESGMPKERFSAEFPKEGPSILRIQQVVRGDSAAYFCASSPPLGSGYGYTFGSGTRLTVV.

The genes are TRBV6-5 and TRBJ1-1; maybe TRBD1 (6 bases). V gave up 6 bases and J gave up 8 bases, with 10 bases separating them. Germline-derived CDR1 and CDR2 are MNHEY and SVGAGI. The CDR3 spans 11 residues. CDR3 sequence (DNA): TGTGCCAGCAGCCTTGGACAGGAAGCTTTCTTT. This gives the protein CASSLGQEAFF.

This clonotype was counted a few times. The CDR3 spells CASSLPSQGSNEKLFF. CDR3 DNA: TGTGCCAGCAGCTTACCTTCACAGGGATCTAATGAAAAACTGTTTTTT. The genes are TRBV11-2 and TRBJ1-4; TRBD1 is a possible D gene (6 bases). Looked up from germline, CDR1 is SGHAT and CDR2 is FQNNGV. Trimming stripped 2 bases from V and 3 bases from J, with 13 bases between. The CDR3 runs 16 residues.

DNA of the CDR3: TGTGCCAGCAGTTCAGGGGCCAGGAGGTACTTC. Translating gives CASSSGARRYF. V gene TRBV6-2 or TRBV6-3 combines with J gene TRBJ2-7; perhaps TRBD1 as D (6 bases). CDR1 and CDR2 (germline): MNHEY, SVGEGT. With 4 bases removed from V and 12 bases from J, the gap between germline ends came to 13 bases. CDR3 length: 11 amino acids.

In this sample, this clonotype turned up a few times. The V call is TRBV6-2 or TRBV6-3, the J call TRBJ2-1; 9 bases match TRBD2. CDR1 is MNHEY and CDR2 is SVGEGT in the germline V gene. The V and J ends lost 6 bases and 5 bases, in that order; junction bases with no gene match: 14. The CDR3 covers 17 residues. This CDR3 reads CASRRAGSSGENNEQFF. CDR3 bases: TGTGCCAGCAGACGCGCTGGATCTAGCGGGGAGAACAATGAGCAGTTCTTC.

There are a few counts of this clonotype. The chain uses TRBV10-3 and TRBJ1-5; D may be TRBD1 (6 bases). The V end lost 6 bases, the J end lost 4 bases, and 10 bases lay between the germline ends. In germline, CDR1 is ENHRY, CDR2 SYGVKD. The CDR3 sequence is 13 residues long. The DNA of the CDR3 is TGTGCCATCAGGGGGCAGGGGAATCAGCCCCAGCATTTT. Its translation: CAIRGQGNQPQHF.

This clonotype was observed a handful of times. The rearrangement joins TRBV5-8 to TRBJ1-1; perhaps TRBD1 as D (6 bases). The CDR3 is 14 amino acids. Germline V gene lookup returns CDR1 SGHTS and CDR2 YDEGEE. Trimming removed 3 bases at V and 4 bases at J, with 13 bases between. The CDR3 DNA follows: TGTGCCAGCAGCTGGAGAATAGGGGGCACTGAAGCTTTCTTT. It yields the protein CASSWRIGGTEAFF.

The chain employs TRBV7-2 and TRBJ2-1, with D perhaps being TRBD1 or TRBD2 (5 bases each). Per the germline V gene, CDR1 is SGHTA and CDR2 is FQGNSA. The CDR3 length is 15 residues. The germline V and J ends were trimmed by 0 bases and 6 bases, with 12 bases remaining between them. The CDR3 region is CASSLAGVVGNEQFF. CDR3 DNA sequence: TGTGCCAGCAGCTTAGCGGGGGTGGTGGGCAATGAGCAGTTCTTC.

Of note for this clonotype: One base away lies a much larger clone, so this may be a sequencing read error. The chain has TRBV28 and TRBJ2-1; no firm D call. CDR3 length: 14 residues. The germline V gene encodes CDR1 MDHEN and CDR2 SYDVKM. CDR3 nucleotide sequence: TGTGCCAGCAGCGTACTGAGCTCCAACAATGAGCAGTTCTTC. This translates into CASSVLSSNNEQFF. Combining the CDR3 with reference TRBV28 and TRBJ2-1 gives the whole variable domain DVKVTQSSRYLVKRTGEKVFLECVQDMDHENMFWYRQDPGLGLRLIYFSYDVKMKEKGDIPEGYSVSREKKERFSLILESASTNQTSMYLCASSVLSSNNEQFFGPGTRLTVL.

Many counts were recorded for this clonotype. This rearrangement joins TRBV7-2 to TRBJ2-2; 8 positions match TRBD2. Trimming cost V 2 bases and J 1 base; bases outside gene matches: 3. The CDR3 is made up of 16 amino acids. Germline V gives CDR1 SGHTA, CDR2 FQGNSA. The CDR3 bases are TGTGCCAGCAGCTTAAGAAGCGGGGGGAACACCGGGGAGCTGTTTTTT. It encodes CASSLRSGGNTGELFF.

This clonotype was observed at least ten times. CDR3 residues: CASRVGGQGATEAFF. CDR3 in DNA: TGTGCCAGCAGGGTAGGGGGACAGGGGGCCACTGAAGCTTTCTTT. The chain joins TRBV3-1 to TRBJ1-1; TRBD1 matches at 12 bases. Germline values: CDR1 LGHDT, CDR2 YNNKEL (reference sequence). J was trimmed by 4 bases and V by 6 bases; bases with no gene match: 6. CDR3 length: 15 amino acids.

The V and J genes are TRBV12-3 or TRBV12-4 and TRBJ2-5; D is ambiguous. V was shortened by 5 bases and J by 7 bases, with 11 bases between the two germline ends. This CDR3 contains 12 residues. The CDR3 region is CASSPSWGTQYF. The CDR3, as DNA: TGTGCCAGCAGTCCATCCTGGGGGACCCAGTACTTC.

This clonotype is medium-sized (0.01 to 0.1%). The chain has TRBV7-9 and TRBJ2-3, with D tentatively TRBD1 (6 bases). CDR3 length: 14 amino acids. CDR1 and CDR2 from the germline V gene are SEHNR and FQNEAQ (reference sequence). The V end was cut by 3 bases, the J end by 2 bases, with 9 bases between. The CDR3 DNA reads as TGTGCCAGCAGCTTTTCAGGGGACACAGATACGCAGTATTTT. It yields the protein CASSFSGDTDTQYF.

This clonotype came up many times. The gene calls are TRBV5-1 and TRBJ2-3; D is ambiguous. The CDR3 has 14 residues. V was clipped by 0 bases and J by 4 bases, with 9 bases between them. The germline V gene has CDR1 SGHRS and CDR2 YFSETQ. CDR3 loop: CASSLGAGPDTQYF. CDR3 nucleotide sequence: TGCGCCAGCAGCTTGGGCGCTGGCCCAGATACGCAGTATTTT.

This clonotype was observed at least ten times. The chain joins TRBV5-1 to TRBJ2-7, with D possibly being TRBD1 or TRBD2 (6 bases each). CDR3 length: 14 residues. From germline, CDR1 is SGHRS and CDR2 YFSETQ. V was trimmed by 4 bases and J by 4 bases, leaving 15 bases between them. The CDR3 DNA sequence: TGCGCCAGCAGCCCACACAGGGAGGCGTACGAGCAGTACTTC. Amino acids: CASSPHREAYEQYF.